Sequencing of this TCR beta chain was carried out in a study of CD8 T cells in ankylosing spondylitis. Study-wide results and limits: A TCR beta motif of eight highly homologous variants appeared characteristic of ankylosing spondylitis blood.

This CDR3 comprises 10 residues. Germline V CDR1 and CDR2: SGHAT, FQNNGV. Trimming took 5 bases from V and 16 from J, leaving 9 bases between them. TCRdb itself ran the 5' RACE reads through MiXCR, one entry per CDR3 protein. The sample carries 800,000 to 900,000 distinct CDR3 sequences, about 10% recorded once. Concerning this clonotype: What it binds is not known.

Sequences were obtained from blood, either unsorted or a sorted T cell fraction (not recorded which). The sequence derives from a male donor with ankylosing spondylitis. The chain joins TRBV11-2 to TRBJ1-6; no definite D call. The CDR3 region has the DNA TGTGCCAGCAGCCCCATAAAGCTCCACTTT. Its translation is CASSPIKLHF.